The 22 T cell receptor beta chains below were found in one sample sequenced in a study of CD4 T cell repertoires in COVID-19 (dated by TCRdb to 2020 to 2023). Memory T cell samples that were not cultured went straight to sequencing right after ex vivo isolation. Libraries were made using the immunoSEQ multiplex PCR assay. Sourced from immuneACCESS, this table was stored by TCRdb with only in-frame sequences that have V and J called. A share of the clones is absent; for the studies checked, an unresolved V gene accounts for under half, and the remainder has no known explanation. For this sample the table gives about 24,000 clones, of which over 85% were detected only once. The ten largest clones capture more than 0.55% of the sample. This material consisted of circulating follicular helper CD4+ T cells (cTfh) from blood, taken before the COVID-19 pandemic. Read against the paper, the sample's cell subset or site label means: circulating T follicular helper cells. The receptors here all came from a human donor who had COVID-19.

This chain links TRBV2 with TRBJ1-5; 11 bases line up with TRBD1. The CDR3 has 15 residues. Germline CDR1 is SNHLY and CDR2 is FYNNEI. The V segment lost 6 bases and the J segment 2 bases; nucleotides outside the gene matches: 3. The CDR3 DNA reads as TGTGCCAGCAGCCGGGACAGGGGGGGCAATCAGCCCCAGCATTTT. Protein: CASSRDRGGNQPQHF.

The DNA of the CDR3 is TGTGCCAGCACCGTAGCGGGAGGGAGTGAGCAGTTCTTC. Its translation: CASTVAGGSEQFF. The rearrangement uses TRBV6-5 and TRBJ2-1; 11 nucleotides line up with TRBD2. V shed 7 bases, J shed 9 bases, and the junction held 5 bases outside the gene matches. The CDR3 sequence is 13 residues long. CDR1 and CDR2 (germline): MNHEY, SVGAGI.

The genes are TRBV9 and TRBJ2-3, with TRBD1 identical over 7 bases. With V trimmed by 1 base and J by 3 bases, 5 bases remained unmatched. Germline V CDR1 and CDR2: SGDLS, YYNGEE. This CDR3 has 15 amino acids. CDR3 DNA sequence: TGTGCCAGCAGCGTACGGGGACAGCGAACAGATACGCAGTATTTT. Translated, it gives CASSVRGQRTDTQYF.

V gene TRBV7-7 combines with J gene TRBJ2-7, with a possible D match to TRBD2 (7 bases). The CDR3 consists of 15 residues. Germline V gives CDR1 SSHAT, CDR2 FNYEAQ (reference sequence). V was shortened by 6 bases and J by 2 bases, with 17 bases between the two germline ends. CDR3 in amino acids: CASRGRGRGTYEQYF. The CDR3 DNA reads TGTGCCAGCAGGGGGAGGGGAAGGGGGACCTACGAGCAGTACTTC.

This clone occurred once. The V gene is TRBV7-9, the J gene TRBJ2-1; 8 nucleotides match TRBD1. V lost 5 bases to trimming and J lost 6 bases; unmatched junction nucleotides: 6. There are 14 residues in the CDR3. The V gene's germline CDR1 is SEHNR and CDR2 FQNEAQ (reference sequence). In DNA, the CDR3 is TGTGCCAGCAGCCGGGGACAGGTACCCAATGAGCAGTTCTTC. Translating gives CASSRGQVPNEQFF.

The chain uses TRBV5-4 and TRBJ2-3, with 8 bases identical to TRBD2. The CDR3 sequence is 16 residues long. The germline V gene has CDR1 SGHNT and CDR2 YYREEE (reference sequence). The V segment lost 2 bases and the J segment 2 bases; nucleotides outside the gene matches: 7. The CDR3 reads CASSFNRGGSTDTQYF. The CDR3 nucleotides are TGTGCCAGCAGCTTCAACCGGGGGGGGTCCACAGATACGCAGTATTTT.

The CDR3 loop is CASSEFSGRGQETQYF. As DNA, the CDR3 is TGTGCCAGCAGTGAATTTAGCGGGAGGGGGCAAGAGACCCAGTACTTC. The V gene is TRBV6-1, the J gene TRBJ2-5, with 11 bases lining up with TRBD2. V shed 2 bases, J shed 2 bases, and the junction held 4 bases outside the gene matches. CDR3 length equals 16 residues. Germline CDR1 MNHNS, CDR2 SASEGT.

The table lists this clone with a count of one. The V gene is TRBV21-1, the J gene TRBJ1-4; TRBD1 was called by the table and not checked on the DNA. TRBV21-1 is labeled a pseudogene. The CDR3 sequence is 16 residues long. CDR3 sequence (DNA): TGTGCCAGCAGCAAGTACCTCAGGGGGCTTCCGGAAAAACTGTTTTTT. Its translation: CASSKYLRGLPEKLFF.

V and J are TRBV18 and TRBJ2-3, with D uncertain. This CDR3 contains 13 residues. The germline V and J ends were trimmed by 4 bases and 3 bases, with 8 bases remaining between them. CDR1 KGHSH and CDR2 LQKENI come from the germline V gene. CDR3 sequence (DNA): TGTGCCAGCTCACGGCTTCAGACAGATACGCAGTATTTT. It translates to CASSRLQTDTQYF.

The rearrangement uses TRBV5-1 and TRBJ1-1, with a possible D match to TRBD1 (5 bases). Trimming cost V 1 base and J 4 bases, with 17 bases left between them. CDR3 length: 16 amino acids. From germline, CDR1 is SGHRS and CDR2 YFSETQ. The CDR3 DNA sequence: TGCGCCAGCAGCTTGCGGCCGGGACTGGGGACCACTGAAGCTTTCTTT. Protein sequence: CASSLRPGLGTTEAFF.

V gene TRBV23-1 combines with J gene TRBJ1-2; the D gene is possibly TRBD1 (5 bases). TRBV23-1 is marked as an open reading frame, function uncertain. Trimming shortened V by 4 bases and J by 1 base, and 22 bases separated the two germline ends. There are 18 residues in the CDR3. CDR3 sequence: CASSPLGRGATHNYGYTF. The CDR3 DNA is TGCGCCAGCAGTCCTTTGGGTAGGGGCGCTACCCATAACTATGGCTACACCTTC.

The rearrangement joins TRBV28 to TRBJ1-2; 10 bases map to TRBD1. In germline, CDR1 is MDHEN, CDR2 SYDVKM. With V trimmed by 2 bases and J by 2 bases, 8 bases remained unmatched. The CDR3 consists of 17 residues. The CDR3 here is CASSLPYGTGENYGYTF. The CDR3 DNA sequence: TGTGCCAGCAGTTTACCCTATGGGACAGGGGAAAACTATGGCTACACCTTC.

The chain joins TRBV7-9 to TRBJ1-3; the D gene is possibly TRBD1 (5 bases). The CDR3 runs 14 residues. From germline, CDR1 is SEHNR and CDR2 FQNEAQ (reference sequence). Trimming removed 4 bases from V and 2 bases from J, with 9 bases in between. CDR3 protein: CASSWQGTGNTIYF. CDR3 DNA sequence: TGTGCCAGCAGCTGGCAGGGAACTGGAAACACCATATATTTT.

This clone has a single count. The chain employs TRBV4-1 and TRBJ1-1; 8 positions match TRBD1. The V gene end was trimmed by 3 bases and the J gene end by 4 bases; junction bases not matched to a gene: 7. Germline values: CDR1 MGHRA, CDR2 YSYEKL. The CDR3 covers 15 residues. CDR3 loop: CASSHVTGGSTEAFF. The CDR3 coding sequence is TGCGCCAGCAGCCATGTAACAGGGGGAAGCACTGAAGCTTTCTTT.

This sequence joins TRBV7-8 and TRBJ2-3; D unclear. Germline V CDR1 and CDR2: SGHVS, FQNEAQ. The CDR3 has 14 amino acids. V lost 2 bases, J lost 0 bases, and 6 bases lay in between. CDR3 residues: CASSLSISTDTQYF. The DNA of the CDR3 is TGTGCCAGCAGCTTATCCATTAGCACAGATACGCAGTATTTT.

A few counts support this clone. This chain joins TRBV7-3 and TRBJ1-1, with D possibly matching TRBD1 (5 bases). The V gene lost 6 bases and the J gene lost 5 bases, with 13 bases spanning the gap. CDR1 is SGHTA, CDR2 FQGTGA, per germline. The CDR3 is 13 residues long. CDR3 in DNA: TGTGCCAGCAGGCTAAACGGGGGGACTGAAGCTTTCTTT. Translated: CASRLNGGTEAFF.

This clone was detected once. V and J are TRBV2 and TRBJ1-6; the D gene is possibly TRBD1 (5 bases). Germline V gene lookup returns CDR1 SNHLY and CDR2 FYNNEI. V gave up 9 bases and J gave up 8 bases, with 17 bases separating them. The CDR3 length is 14 residues. CDR3 region: CASHVGGGYSPLHF. The CDR3 DNA follows: TGTGCCAGTCATGTCGGGGGTGGTTATTCACCCCTCCACTTT.

The chain carries TRBV6-1 and TRBJ1-4; 7 bases agree with TRBD1. The CDR3 length is 16 residues. The junction had 11 bases not matched to a gene; V was cut back by 4 bases and J by 6 bases. CDR1 is MNHNS and CDR2 is SASEGT in the germline V gene. The CDR3 loop reads CASSVQGETLYEKLFF. CDR3 DNA sequence: TGTGCCAGCAGTGTGCAGGGGGAAACCTTATATGAAAAACTGTTTTTT.

The chain has TRBV29-1 and TRBJ2-5; TRBD2 might be the D (6 bases). CDR1 is SQVTM and CDR2 is ANQGSEA in the germline V gene. The CDR3 extends over 12 amino acids. The V and J ends lost 5 bases and 7 bases respectively, with 14 bases between them. For the CDR3, the DNA is TGCAGCGTTTCTGGCGGGATGGGGACCCAGTACTTC. This codes for CSVSGGMGTQYF.

The CDR3 DNA follows: TGCGCCAGCACCGCAGGGGGCACAGACACCATATATTTT. Translating it yields CASTAGGTDTIYF. The chain employs TRBV5-1 and TRBJ1-3; 8 bases are a match to TRBD1. From germline, CDR1 is SGHRS and CDR2 YFSETQ. The CDR3 has 13 amino acids. The trim removed 6 bases at V and 8 bases at J, leaving 7 bases unmatched. Full variable domain (missing parts from reference TRBV5-1 and TRBJ1-3): KAGVTQTPRYLIKTRGQQVTLSCSPISGHRSVSWYQQTPGQGLQFLFEYFSETQRNKGNFPGRFSGRQFSNSRSEMNVSTLELGDSALYLCASTAGGTDTIYFGEGSWLTVV.

This clone was recorded once. This chain uses TRBV18 with TRBJ2-3, with 10 nucleotides matching TRBD2. The germline CDR1 and CDR2 sequences are KGHSH and LQKENI. The V and J ends lost 0 bases and 2 bases, in that order; junction bases with no gene match: 14. The CDR3 is made up of 20 amino acids. The DNA for the CDR3 is TGTGCCAGCTCACCACCCGGGGCCCTAGCGGGAGCGGGTAACACAGATACGCAGTATTTT. This translates into CASSPPGALAGAGNTDTQYF.

V gene TRBV19 combines with J gene TRBJ2-1; 7 nucleotides line up with TRBD2. The germline V gene encodes CDR1 LNHDA and CDR2 SQIVND (reference sequence). After removal of 5 bases from V and 0 bases from J, the junction contained 13 bases not matched to a gene. The CDR3 sequence is 18 residues long. The CDR3 DNA reads TGTGCCAGTAGTCTCGGGAGGAGCGGGTCCTTCTCCTACAATGAGCAGTTCTTC. It yields the protein CASSLGRSGSFSYNEQFF.